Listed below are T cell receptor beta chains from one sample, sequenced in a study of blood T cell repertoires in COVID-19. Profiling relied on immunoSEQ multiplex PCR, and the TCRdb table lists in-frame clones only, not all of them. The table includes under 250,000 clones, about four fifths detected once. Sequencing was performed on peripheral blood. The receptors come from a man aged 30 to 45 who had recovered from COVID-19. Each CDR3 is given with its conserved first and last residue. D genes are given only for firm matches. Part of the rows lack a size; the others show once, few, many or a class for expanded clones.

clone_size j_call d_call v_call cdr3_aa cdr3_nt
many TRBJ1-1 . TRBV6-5 CASSLQLNTEAFF TGTGCCAGCAGTTTACAGCTAAACACTGAAGCTTTCTTT
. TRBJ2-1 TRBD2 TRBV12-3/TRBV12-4 CASSSAGEGEQFF TGTGCCAGCAGTTCCGCGGGGGAGGGTGAGCAGTTCTTC
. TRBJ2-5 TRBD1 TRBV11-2 CASSLDQQGRETQYF TGTGCCAGCAGCTTAGACCAACAGGGGCGGGAGACCCAGTACTTC
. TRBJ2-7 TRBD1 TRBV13 CASSSGQGVYEQYF TGTGCCAGCAGCTCGGGACAGGGAGTCTACGAGCAGTACTTC
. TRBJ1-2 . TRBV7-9 CASSLAEAPYGYTF TGTGCCAGCAGCTTAGCCGAGGCGCCCTATGGCTACACCTTC
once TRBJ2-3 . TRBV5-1 CASSFHGGITDTQYF TGCGCCAGCAGCTTCCACGGCGGGATCACAGATACGCAGTATTTT
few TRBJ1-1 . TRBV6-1 CASSEKGEVTEAFF TGTGCCAGCAGTGAAAAAGGGGAGGTCACTGAAGCTTTCTTT
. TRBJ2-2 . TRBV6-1 CASSEGRGSGELFF TGTGCCAGCAGTGAAGGCAGGGGATCCGGGGAGCTGTTTTTT
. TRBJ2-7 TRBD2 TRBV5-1 CASRTGTSGYEQYF TGCGCCAGCAGGACCGGGACTAGCGGCTACGAGCAGTACTTC
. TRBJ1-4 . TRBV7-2 CASSPPRAPRGEKLFF TGTGCCAGCAGCCCACCTCGGGCCCCCCGGGGGGAAAAACTGTTTTTT
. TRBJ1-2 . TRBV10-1 CASSKDSYGYTF TGCGCCAGCAGTAAAGACAGCTATGGCTACACCTTC
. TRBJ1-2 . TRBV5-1 CASSYGGPNYGYTF TGCGCCAGCAGTTACGGGGGGCCTAACTATGGCTACACCTTC
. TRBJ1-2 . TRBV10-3 CAISIYLREGYTF TGTGCCATCAGCATATACCTGCGCGAGGGCTACACCTTC
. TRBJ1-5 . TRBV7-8 CASSLNGINQPQHF TGTGCCAGCAGCTTGAACGGTATCAATCAGCCCCAGCATTTT
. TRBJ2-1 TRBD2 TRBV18 CASSPGLAGYNEQFF TGTGCCAGCTCACCGGGGCTAGCGGGCTACAATGAGCAGTTCTTC
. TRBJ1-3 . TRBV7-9 CASSPATSSGNTIYF TGTGCCAGCAGCCCGGCGACAAGCTCTGGAAACACCATATATTTT
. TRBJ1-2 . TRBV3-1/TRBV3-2 CASTIGNRDNYGYTF TGTGCCAGCACTATAGGGAACAGGGACAACTATGGCTACACCTTC
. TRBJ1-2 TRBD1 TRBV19 CASRTGGNYGYTF TGTGCCAGCAGGACAGGGGGTAACTATGGCTACACCTTC
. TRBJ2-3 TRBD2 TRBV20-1 CSASVSGGAADTQYF TGCAGTGCTAGTGTTAGCGGGGGGGCCGCAGATACGCAGTATTTT
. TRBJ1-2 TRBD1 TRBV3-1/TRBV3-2 CASSHLDRGRLGGGYTF TGTGCCAGCAGCCACCTGGACAGGGGGCGACTTGGCGGGGGCTACACCTTC
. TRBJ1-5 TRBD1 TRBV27 CASSLSGTGSGQPQHF TGTGCCAGCAGTTTATCGGGGACAGGGAGCGGTCAGCCCCAGCATTTT
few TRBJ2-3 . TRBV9 CASSSRLRGKTDTQYF TGTGCCAGCAGCTCCCGCTTGAGGGGGAAAACAGATACGCAGTATTTT
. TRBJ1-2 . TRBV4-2 CASSQELGGTHSYTF TGTGCCAGCAGCCAAGAATTAGGAGGAACCCATAGCTACACCTTC
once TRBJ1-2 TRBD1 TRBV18 CASSPGTETNYGYTF TGTGCCAGCTCACCCGGGACAGAAACTAACTATGGCTACACCTTC
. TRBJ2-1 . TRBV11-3 CASSTTGTPSSYNEQFF TGTGCCAGCAGCACTACCGGGACACCTAGCTCCTACAATGAGCAGTTCTTC
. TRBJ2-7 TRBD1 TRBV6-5 CASSTRQGTVYEQYF TGTGCCAGCAGTACTCGACAGGGTACGGTATACGAGCAGTACTTC
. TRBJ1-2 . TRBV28 CASRPGGGTYGYTF TGTGCCAGCAGACCCGGGGGGGGAACCTATGGCTACACCTTC
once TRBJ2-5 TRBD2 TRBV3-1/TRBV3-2 CASSQGTSGGRETQYF TGTGCCAGCAGCCAAGGGACTAGCGGGGGTCGGGAGACCCAGTACTTC
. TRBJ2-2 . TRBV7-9 CASSSSPAETNTGELFF TGTGCCAGCAGCTCCTCACCTGCGGAGACGAACACCGGGGAGCTGTTTTTT
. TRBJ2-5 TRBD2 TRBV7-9 CASSGGLSGGETQYF TGTGCCAGCAGCGGCGGCTTGAGCGGGGGAGAGACCCAGTACTTC
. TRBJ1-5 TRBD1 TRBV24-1 CATGTEYSNQPQHF TGTGCCACCGGGACAGAATATAGCAATCAGCCCCAGCATTTT
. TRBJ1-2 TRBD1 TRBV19 CASSRTGLSGYTF TGTGCCAGTAGTAGGACAGGGCTCTCTGGCTACACCTTC
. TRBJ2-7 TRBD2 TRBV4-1 CASSPTIGLAFYEQYF TGCGCCAGCAGCCCAACCATCGGACTAGCTTTCTACGAGCAGTACTTC
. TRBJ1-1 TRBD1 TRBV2 CASTGDRGPVGTEAFF TGTGCCAGCACCGGGGACAGGGGGCCGGTTGGCACTGAAGCTTTCTTT
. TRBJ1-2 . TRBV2 CASSEEGMRNYGYTF TGTGCCAGCAGTGAAGAGGGGATGAGGAACTATGGCTACACCTTC
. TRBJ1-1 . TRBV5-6 CASSTGGGLWQNTEAFF TGTGCCAGCAGCACCGGGGGTGGACTGTGGCAGAACACTGAAGCTTTCTTT
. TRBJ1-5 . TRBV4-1 CASNQRGPGEAFYSNQPQHF TGCGCCAGCAACCAGCGGGGACCGGGAGAAGCTTTTTATAGCAATCAGCCCCAGCATTTT
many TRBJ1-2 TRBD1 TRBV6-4 CASSYAPGGYGYTF TGTGCCAGCAGCTATGCCCCAGGGGGCTATGGCTACACCTTC
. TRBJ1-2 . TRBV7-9 CASSTSGAGVDYGYTF TGTGCCAGCAGCACTAGCGGGGCAGGGGTGGACTATGGCTACACCTTC
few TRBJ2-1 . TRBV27 CASSFAQYNEQFF TGTGCCAGCAGTTTTGCACAGTACAATGAGCAGTTCTTC
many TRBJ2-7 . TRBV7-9 CASTSELYEQYF TGTGCCAGCACGTCGGAACTATACGAGCAGTACTTC
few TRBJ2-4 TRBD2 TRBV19 CASSPGISGVNIQYF TGTGCCAGTAGTCCCGGTATTAGCGGGGTAAACATTCAGTACTTC
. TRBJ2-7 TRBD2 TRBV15 CATSKSVVTSGKIEQYF TGTGCCACCAGCAAAAGTGTGGTGACTAGCGGGAAAATCGAGCAGTACTTC
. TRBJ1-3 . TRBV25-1 CASSDRRVLSGNTIYF TGTGCCAGCAGTGACCGACGGGTCCTCTCTGGAAACACCATATATTTT
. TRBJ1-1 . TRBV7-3 CASSLFYGAEAFF TGTGCCAGCAGCTTATTTTACGGGGCTGAAGCTTTCTTT
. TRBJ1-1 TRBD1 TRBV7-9 CASSLRTGTGGTEAFF TGTGCCAGCAGCTTACGAACCGGGACAGGGGGCACTGAAGCTTTCTTT
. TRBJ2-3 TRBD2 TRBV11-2 CASSLLLAGGEDTQYF TGTGCCAGCAGCCTACTCCTGGCGGGGGGAGAAGATACGCAGTATTTT
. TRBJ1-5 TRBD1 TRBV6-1 CASSDGQGYQPQHF TGTGCCAGCAGTGACGGACAGGGTTATCAGCCCCAGCATTTT
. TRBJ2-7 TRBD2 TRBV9 CASSVDVTSGGYEQYF TGTGCCAGCAGCGTAGACGTGACTAGCGGGGGCTACGAGCAGTACTTC
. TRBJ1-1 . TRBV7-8 CASSLEGAVNTEAFF TGTGCCAGCAGCTTAGAAGGGGCAGTGAACACTGAAGCTTTCTTT
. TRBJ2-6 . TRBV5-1 CASSWAGDGANVLTF TGCGCCAGCAGCTGGGCAGGGGATGGGGCCAACGTCCTGACTTTC
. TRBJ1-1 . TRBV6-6 CASSYSTQVNTEAFF TGTGCCAGCAGTTACTCGACGCAGGTGAACACTGAAGCTTTCTTT
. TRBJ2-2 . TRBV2 CASKKDRPANTGELFF TGTGCCAGCAAAAAAGACAGACCCGCGAACACCGGGGAGCTGTTTTTT
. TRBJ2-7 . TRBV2 CASTPGHLYEQYF TGTGCCAGCACGCCGGGACACCTCTACGAGCAGTACTTC